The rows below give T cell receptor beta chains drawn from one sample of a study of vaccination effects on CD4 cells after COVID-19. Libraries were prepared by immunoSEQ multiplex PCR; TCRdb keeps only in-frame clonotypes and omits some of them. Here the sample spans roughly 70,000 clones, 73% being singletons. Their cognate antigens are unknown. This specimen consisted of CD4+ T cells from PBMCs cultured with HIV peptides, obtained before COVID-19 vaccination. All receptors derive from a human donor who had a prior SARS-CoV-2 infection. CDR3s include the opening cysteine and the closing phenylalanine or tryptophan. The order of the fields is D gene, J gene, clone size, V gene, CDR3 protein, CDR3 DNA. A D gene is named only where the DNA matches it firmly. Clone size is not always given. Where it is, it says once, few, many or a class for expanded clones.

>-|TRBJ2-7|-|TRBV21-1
CASSKRSLKGASYEQYF
TGTGCCAGCAGCAAACGGAGCTTAAAGGGGGCCTCCTACGAGCAGTACTTC
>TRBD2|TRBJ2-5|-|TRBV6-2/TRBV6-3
CASSWGLSSGDQETQYF
TGTGCCAGCAGTTGGGGCCTGAGTAGCGGGGATCAAGAGACCCAGTACTTC
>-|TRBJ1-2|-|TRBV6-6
CASSYTPRDFYGYTF
TGTGCCAGCAGTTACACGCCGCGGGATTTCTATGGCTACACCTTC
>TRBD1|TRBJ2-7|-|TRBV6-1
CASSERQGWVYEQYF
TGTGCCAGCAGTGAGCGACAGGGTTGGGTCTACGAGCAGTACTTC
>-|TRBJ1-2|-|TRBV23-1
CASSLLGVRVVHGYTF
TGCGCCAGCAGTCTTTTGGGGGTTCGAGTGGTTCATGGCTACACCTTC
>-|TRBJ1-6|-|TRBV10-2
CASMSGPNSPLHF
TGCGCCAGCATGTCCGGGCCTAATTCACCCCTCCACTTT
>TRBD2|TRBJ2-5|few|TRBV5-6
CASSLGGSGSSQYF
TGTGCCAGCAGCTTGGGCGGTAGCGGGAGTTCCCAGTACTTC
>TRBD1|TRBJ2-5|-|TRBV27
CASSPLGQGGQETQYF
TGTGCCAGCAGTCCCCTAGGACAGGGGGGGCAAGAGACCCAGTACTTC
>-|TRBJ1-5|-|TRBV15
CATSRVGRDQPQHF
TGTGCCACCAGCAGAGTGGGGAGGGATCAGCCCCAGCATTTT
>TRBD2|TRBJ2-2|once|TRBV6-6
CASSPLGGTNTGELFF
TGTGCCAGCAGCCCCCTGGGGGGGACGAACACCGGGGAGCTGTTTTTT
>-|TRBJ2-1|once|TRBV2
CASSEQGSSYNEQFF
TGTGCCAGCAGTGAACAGGGGAGCTCCTACAATGAGCAGTTCTTC
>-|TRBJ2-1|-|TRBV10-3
CAIKLWENNEQFF
TGTGCCATCAAACTATGGGAAAACAATGAGCAGTTCTTC
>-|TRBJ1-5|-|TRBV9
CASSVELGQPQHF
TGTGCCAGCAGCGTAGAATTAGGGCAGCCCCAGCATTTT